Listed here are 27 T cell receptor beta chains from one sample, sequenced in a study of blood T cells in healthy people across ages. Sample-barcoded 5' priming and a J-beta primer mix drove a second PCR of about 7 to 11 cycles. From the 5' RACE reads, TCRdb called clonotypes with MiXCR, one entry per CDR3 protein. This table holds about 640,000 distinct CDR3 sequences, 40% to 45% found once. The sequenced sample consisted of blood. The receptor source for this set is a man aged 80 or over in good health.

This clonotype was detected many times. The chain couples TRBV5-1 to TRBJ2-7, with D perhaps matching TRBD1 (6 bases). Per the germline V gene, CDR1 is SGHRS and CDR2 is YFSETQ. The CDR3 covers 16 residues. Trimming took off 4 bases at V and 0 bases at J, with 17 bases between the two ends. CDR3 loop: CASSQGHRDTSYEQYF. CDR3 DNA: TGCGCCAGCAGCCAAGGCCATCGGGACACCTCCTACGAGCAGTACTTC.

Only a few counts were recorded for this clonotype. The V and J genes are TRBV6-2 or TRBV6-3 and TRBJ1-5; possibly TRBD1 for D (6 bases). Trimming pared 6 bases from V and 5 bases from J, leaving 14 bases between. CDR1 is MNHEY and CDR2 is SVGEGT in the germline V gene. This CDR3 region has 14 residues. Here the CDR3 DNA reads TGTGCCAGCAGCCACAGGGTCCCTGATCAGCCCCAGCATTTT. Its translation is CASSHRVPDQPQHF.

The DNA of the CDR3 is TGCAGTGCTAGTGTTACTAGCGGGGGCACAGATACGCAGTATTTT. Translating it yields CSASVTSGGTDTQYF. J is TRBJ2-3 and V is TRBV20-1; TRBD2 aligns across 10 bases. The CDR3 covers 15 residues. Germline CDR1 and CDR2: DFQATT and SNEGSKA (reference sequence). The ends lost 3 bases at V and 1 base at J; junction bases unmatched: 4.

In its sample, this clonotype was seen many times. This chain uses TRBV3-1 with TRBJ2-3; D not certain. Germline lookup yields CDR1 LGHDT and CDR2 YNNKEL (reference sequence). CDR3 length equals 14 residues. Trimming pared 1 base from V and 0 bases from J, leaving 5 bases between. The CDR3 nucleotides read TGTGCCAGCAGCCAAGGTTTGAGCACAGATACGCAGTATTTT. Amino acid sequence: CASSQGLSTDTQYF.

This chain uses TRBV3-1 with TRBJ1-2; 8 bases line up with TRBD1. CDR1 and CDR2 (germline): LGHDT, YNNKEL (reference sequence). This CDR3 has 13 residues. V was pared by 3 bases and J by 3 bases, with 0 bases of the junction left unmatched. The CDR3 loop reads CASSQGQDYGYTF. The DNA of the CDR3 is TGTGCCAGCAGCCAGGGACAGGACTATGGCTACACCTTC.

V is TRBV25-1 and J is TRBJ1-1; a weak D match, TRBD1 (6 bases). V was clipped by 2 bases and J by 5 bases, with 9 bases between them. In germline, CDR1 is MGHDK, CDR2 SYGVNS. This CDR3 contains 13 residues. Here the CDR3 reads CASSEQGWTEAFF. CDR3 nucleotides: TGTGCCAGCAGTGAACAGGGGTGGACTGAAGCTTTCTTT.

The chain couples TRBV7-2 to TRBJ1-1; D unresolved. This CDR3 has 15 amino acids. The V and J ends lost 5 bases and 0 bases respectively, with 13 bases between them. The V gene's germline CDR1 is SGHTA and CDR2 FQGNSA. CDR3 bases: TGTGCCAGCAGCCCTCGGGCAGCCATGAACACTGAAGCTTTCTTT. This sequence encodes CASSPRAAMNTEAFF.

The J gene is TRBJ2-7, the V gene TRBV20-1; no reliable D call. This CDR3 is built from 11 residues. Germline V gives CDR1 DFQATT, CDR2 SNEGSKA (reference sequence). Trimming removed 0 bases at V and 6 bases at J, with 6 bases between. The CDR3 nucleotides are TGCAGTGCTAGAGATTCGGTCGAGCAGTACTTC. This sequence encodes CSARDSVEQYF.

The chain recombines TRBV24-1 with TRBJ2-3; the D gene is possibly TRBD2 (6 bases). The ends were cut back, 9 bases at V and 3 bases at J, with 12 bases in the middle. The CDR3 is 13 amino acids. The germline V gene has CDR1 KGHDR and CDR2 SFDVKD. The CDR3 nucleotides read TGTGCCACCGGGGGGAAGTGGACAGATACGCAGTATTTT. Protein product: CATGGKWTDTQYF.

This clonotype has only a few counts. The gene calls are TRBV5-8 and TRBJ1-6; no clear D. Trimming took off 4 bases at V and 7 bases at J, with 18 bases between the two ends. The CDR3 has 16 amino acids. Germline V gene lookup returns CDR1 SGHTS and CDR2 YDEGEE. CDR3 sequence reads: CASSPLGVSRNSPLHF. DNA of the CDR3: TGTGCCAGCAGCCCACTGGGTGTTAGTCGGAATTCACCCCTCCACTTT.

This clonotype turned up a few times. V is TRBV6-2 or TRBV6-3 and J is TRBJ2-3; D is perhaps TRBD1 (5 bases). Germline V gives CDR1 MNHEY, CDR2 SVGEGT. The CDR3 has 15 amino acids. V lost 3 bases and J 0 bases, leaving 10 bases between the germline ends. The CDR3 here is CASSYSDSSTDTQYF. In DNA, the CDR3 is TGTGCCAGCAGTTATTCCGACAGTAGCACAGATACGCAGTATTTT.

Remarks on this clonotype: The conserved phenylalanine or tryptophan normally closing the CDR3 is absent here, so this likely arose from a read error. The V gene is TRBV9, the J gene TRBJ1-2, with TRBD1 matching over 12 bases. There are 18 residues in the CDR3. The germline CDR1 and CDR2 sequences are SGDLS and YYNGEE. The V segment lost 4 bases and the J segment 7 bases; nucleotides outside the gene matches: 17. CDR3 sequence (DNA): TGTGCCAGCAGCCCCAGGGGGACAGGGGGCGAAGGAAGAGGTGGCTACACCCTC. It specifies CASSPRGTGGEGRGGYTL.

This clonotype came up many times. This chain connects TRBV20-1 to TRBJ2-7, with D possibly TRBD2 on 6 matching bases. V dropped 5 bases and J dropped 2 bases, with 13 bases sitting between them. Germline V lookup: CDR1 DFQATT, CDR2 SNEGSKA (reference sequence). CDR3 length: 13 amino acids. The DNA of the CDR3 is TGCAGTGCTCGGGGACTCCTACCCTACGAGCAGTACTTC. The encoded protein is CSARGLLPYEQYF.

This clonotype was seen many times. The chain has TRBV5-1 and TRBJ2-5; D unclear. V lost 1 base and J lost 7, with 5 bases in between. This CDR3 is built from 11 residues. Germline CDR1 and CDR2: SGHRS and YFSETQ. As DNA, the CDR3 is TGCGCCAGCAGCTTGACTGGGACCCAGTACTTC. It yields the protein CASSLTGTQYF.

The chain recombines TRBV6-4 with TRBJ1-4; TRBD1 might be the D (5 bases). The CDR3 runs 13 residues. Between the trimmed V and J ends, which lost 8 bases and 10 bases, there was a span of 17 bases. Germline V CDR1 and CDR2: MRHNA, SNTAGT. The CDR3, as DNA: TGTGCCAGCCCCCAGGGACTCAGGGCAAAACTGTTTTTT. It encodes CASPQGLRAKLFF.

This chain joins TRBV7-2 and TRBJ1-2; D uncertain. Trimming removed 7 bases from V and 4 bases from J, with 16 bases in between. From germline, CDR1 is SGHTA and CDR2 FQGNSA. This CDR3 is built from 14 residues. CDR3 protein: CASTKPGLGYGYTF. The CDR3 DNA is TGTGCCAGCACTAAACCGGGCTTAGGCTATGGCTACACCTTC.

This chain connects TRBV4-3 to TRBJ2-3; 7 bases fit TRBD1. Per the germline V gene, CDR1 is LGHNA and CDR2 is YSLEER. CDR3 length: 15 residues. V shed 4 bases, J shed 4 bases, and the junction held 8 bases outside the gene matches. CDR3 bases: TGCGCCAGCAGCCCGGGGACAGCGAACGCAGATACGCAGTATTTT. Translating gives CASSPGTANADTQYF.

This chain's CDR3 is CSAAPPSGRSEQYF. Written as DNA, the CDR3 is TGCAGTGCGGCTCCCCCTAGCGGGAGAAGCGAGCAGTACTTC. This chain connects TRBV20-1 to TRBJ2-7; 10 bases are a match to TRBD2. The J segment lost 6 bases and the V segment lost 6 bases, leaving 11 bases of the junction unmatched. In germline, CDR1 is DFQATT, CDR2 SNEGSKA (reference sequence). This CDR3 spans 14 amino acids.

This clonotype was seen more than once but under ten times. A read error may explain this, as a much larger clone is one base away. This chain joins TRBV6-6 and TRBJ2-5; 9 nucleotides match TRBD1. Germline V CDR1 and CDR2: MNHNY, SVGAGI (reference sequence). This CDR3 spans 16 amino acids. The junction had 17 bases not matched to a gene; V was cut back by 4 bases and J by 11 bases. The CDR3 DNA follows: TGTGCCAGCAGTTCGCTCGGACAGGGGAATGGCAATGAGCAGTACTTC. Translation gives CASSSLGQGNGNEQYF.

The chain recombines TRBV20-1 with TRBJ2-2; TRBD2 agrees at 8 bases. Unmatched junction bases numbered 7, after V lost 1 base and J lost 0 bases. Germline V gives CDR1 DFQATT, CDR2 SNEGSKA (reference sequence). The CDR3 length is 17 residues. CDR3 sequence (DNA): TGCAGTGCTAGAGGGGCTAGCGGGCTATCGAACACCGGGGAGCTGTTTTTT. This encodes CSARGASGLSNTGELFF.

This chain connects TRBV7-2 to TRBJ2-7; TRBD2 matches at 9 bases. V lost 4 bases to trimming and J lost 6 bases; unmatched junction nucleotides: 7. The germline CDR1 and CDR2 sequences are SGHTA and FQGNSA. The CDR3 sequence is 14 residues long. In DNA, the CDR3 is TGTGCCAGCAGCTCCCAGCGGGGGGCAGGCGAGCAGTACTTC. Translated, it gives CASSSQRGAGEQYF.

This rearrangement joins TRBV7-9 to TRBJ1-2; D is uncertain. V lost 1 base and J 4 bases, leaving 13 bases between the germline ends. CDR1 is SEHNR, CDR2 FQNEAQ, per germline (reference sequence). The CDR3 has 15 amino acids. The CDR3 nucleotides read TGTGCCAGCAGCTTAGAGGAAGGAAGGGTCTATGGCTACACCTTC. Translated: CASSLEEGRVYGYTF.

This chain joins TRBV10-1 and TRBJ1-1, with 9 bases identical to TRBD1. V lost 0 bases, J lost 6 bases, and 5 bases stayed unmatched. CDR3 length equals 15 residues. The germline CDR1 and CDR2 sequences are WNHNN and SYGVQD (reference sequence). The CDR3 nucleotides read TGCGCCAGCAGTGAGTCTCCGGGACAGGGATCTGAAGCTTTCTTT. Protein product: CASSESPGQGSEAFF.

The V gene is TRBV3-1, the J gene TRBJ2-5; D possibly corresponds to TRBD2 (5 bases). Gene TRBJ2-1 matches the end of the DNA better, so the J call may be wrong. The CDR3 is 17 amino acids. The germline CDR1 and CDR2 sequences are LGHDT and YNNKEL (reference sequence). CDR3 in DNA: TGTGCCAGCAGCCAACCCGGCCCGGGTCGAGGGAGAGAGACCCAGTTCTTC. It encodes CASSQPGPGRGRETQFF.

This clonotype was recorded at least ten times. The V call is TRBV3-1, the J call TRBJ1-2; 9 nucleotides match TRBD1. The V segment lost 4 bases and the J segment 4 bases; nucleotides outside the gene matches: 13. There are 17 residues in the CDR3. Germline CDR1 LGHDT, CDR2 YNNKEL (reference sequence). The DNA of the CDR3 is TGTGCCAGCAGCCGAACACCGAGGACAGGGGCCATCTATGGCTACACCTTC. Encoded protein: CASSRTPRTGAIYGYTF. Combining the CDR3 with reference TRBV3-1 and TRBJ1-2 gives the whole variable domain DTAVSQTPKYLVTQMGNDKSIKCEQNLGHDTMYWYKQDSKKFLKIMFSYNNKELIINETVPNRFSPKSPDKAHLNLHINSLELGDSAVYFCASSRTPRTGAIYGYTFGSGTRLTVV.

The V call is TRBV20-1, the J call TRBJ2-3; TRBD2 matches at 12 bases. CDR1 is DFQATT and CDR2 is SNEGSKA in the germline V gene (reference sequence). The CDR3 runs 15 residues. V was pared by 6 bases and J by 2 bases, with 6 bases of the junction left unmatched. Here the CDR3 DNA reads TGCAGTGCCCTAGGACTAGCGGGACCCACAGATACGCAGTATTTT. Encoded protein: CSALGLAGPTDTQYF.

The chain employs TRBV6-1 and TRBJ2-1; 14 bases match TRBD2. This CDR3 is 15 amino acids long. V lost 6 bases to trimming and J lost 3 bases; unmatched junction nucleotides: 1. In germline, CDR1 is MNHNS, CDR2 SASEGT. For the CDR3, the DNA is TGTGCCAGCAGGGGACTAGCGGGAGTCTACAATGAGCAGTTCTTC. It codes for CASRGLAGVYNEQFF.